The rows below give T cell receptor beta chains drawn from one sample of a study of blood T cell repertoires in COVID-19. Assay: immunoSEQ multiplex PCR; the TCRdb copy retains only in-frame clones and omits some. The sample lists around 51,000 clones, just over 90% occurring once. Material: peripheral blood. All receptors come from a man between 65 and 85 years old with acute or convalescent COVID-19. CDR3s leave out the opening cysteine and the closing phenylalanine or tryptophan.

CDR3aa: ASSLTTLGLRGNEQF
v_gene: TRBV11-3
j_gene: TRBJ2-1
len: 15

CDR3aa: ASSYTRGKTQY
v_gene: TRBV6-5
j_gene: TRBJ2-5
len: 11

CDR3aa: ASSIYSGGASNEQF
v_gene: TRBV19
j_gene: TRBJ2-1
len: 14

CDR3aa: ASSVTSGGAGDTQY
v_gene: TRBV9
j_gene: TRBJ2-3
len: 14

CDR3aa: AWSVWWQGNKNTEAF
v_gene: TRBV30
j_gene: TRBJ1-1
len: 15

CDR3aa: ASSLGPTHYT
v_gene: TRBV7-2
j_gene: TRBJ1-2
len: 10

CDR3aa: ASSLGQGFYNSPLH
v_gene: TRBV7-9
j_gene: TRBJ1-6
len: 14

CDR3aa: ASSVGWQGAEAF
v_gene: TRBV9
j_gene: TRBJ1-1
len: 12

CDR3aa: ASSLRTSAFGEQY
v_gene: TRBV27
j_gene: TRBJ2-7
len: 13

CDR3aa: ASSGDSGNTIY
v_gene: TRBV19
j_gene: TRBJ1-3
len: 11

CDR3aa: ASSRQGVVTGELF
v_gene: TRBV7-9
j_gene: TRBJ2-2
len: 13

CDR3aa: ASSHWDFRGQSGTTTYNEQF
v_gene: TRBV4-3
j_gene: TRBJ2-1
len: 20

CDR3aa: ASSLSRRILQGPDNEQF
v_gene: TRBV5-5
j_gene: TRBJ2-1
len: 17

CDR3aa: ASSSYTGWEAF
v_gene: TRBV11-2
j_gene: TRBJ1-1
len: 11

CDR3aa: ASSLSRTSTDTQY
v_gene: TRBV7-3
j_gene: TRBJ2-3
len: 13

CDR3aa: ASSYSGGLQPQH
v_gene: TRBV6-6
j_gene: TRBJ1-5
len: 12

CDR3aa: ASSRRDRNQPQH
v_gene: TRBV27
j_gene: TRBJ1-5
len: 12

CDR3aa: ASSYSKRGGLEKLF
v_gene: TRBV6-5
j_gene: TRBJ1-4
len: 14

CDR3aa: ASSLDSGTEAF
v_gene: TRBV7-9
j_gene: TRBJ1-1
len: 11

CDR3aa: ASSQIAGSLTGANVLT
v_gene: TRBV3-1/TRBV3-2
j_gene: TRBJ2-6
len: 16

CDR3aa: ASSQDSGGGGATDTQY
v_gene: TRBV4-3
j_gene: TRBJ2-3
len: 16

CDR3aa: ASSQAGDKHYEQY
v_gene: TRBV6-2/TRBV6-3
j_gene: TRBJ2-7
len: 13

CDR3aa: SASDRDNEQF
v_gene: TRBV20-1
j_gene: TRBJ2-1
len: 10

CDR3aa: ASSLRTGYGYT
v_gene: TRBV28
j_gene: TRBJ1-2
len: 11

CDR3aa: ASSFRAPPYGYT
v_gene: TRBV7-9
j_gene: TRBJ1-2
len: 12

CDR3aa: ASSPPWGSTDTQY
v_gene: TRBV6-2/TRBV6-3
j_gene: TRBJ2-3
len: 13

CDR3aa: ASSYRGQGVSGYT
v_gene: TRBV6-2/TRBV6-3
j_gene: TRBJ1-2
len: 13

CDR3aa: SATVGNEQY
v_gene: TRBV20-1
j_gene: TRBJ2-7
len: 9

CDR3aa: ASSLQGADTEAF
v_gene: TRBV11-1
j_gene: TRBJ1-1
len: 12

CDR3aa: ASSQDRLAGEQF
v_gene: TRBV4-2
j_gene: TRBJ2-1
len: 12

CDR3aa: ASSYSWQANYGYT
v_gene: TRBV6-2/TRBV6-3
j_gene: TRBJ1-2
len: 13

CDR3aa: ASSQETLGGELF
v_gene: TRBV4-3
j_gene: TRBJ2-2
len: 12

CDR3aa: ASGLSQVEQF
v_gene: TRBV12-5
j_gene: TRBJ2-1
len: 10

CDR3aa: ASSLRTGEYNEQF
v_gene: TRBV7-9
j_gene: TRBJ2-1
len: 13

CDR3aa: ASSIGEFKETQY
v_gene: TRBV19
j_gene: TRBJ2-5
len: 12

CDR3aa: ASSLDLAQETQY
v_gene: TRBV5-6
j_gene: TRBJ2-5
len: 12

CDR3aa: ASSPAGGEQY
v_gene: TRBV18
j_gene: TRBJ2-7
len: 10

CDR3aa: ASRLAGGSYNEQF
v_gene: TRBV5-1
j_gene: TRBJ2-1
len: 13

CDR3aa: ASSLGQGPNEKLF
v_gene: TRBV5-1
j_gene: TRBJ1-4
len: 13

CDR3aa: ASSHQTGDGYT
v_gene: TRBV19
j_gene: TRBJ1-2
len: 11

CDR3aa: ASSGRQTSGNTIY
v_gene: TRBV18
j_gene: TRBJ1-3
len: 13

CDR3aa: ASSDGGRVTDTQY
v_gene: TRBV9
j_gene: TRBJ2-3
len: 13

CDR3aa: ASSTRTGDEGTEAF
v_gene: TRBV7-9
j_gene: TRBJ1-1
len: 14

CDR3aa: ASSITGDHEQY
v_gene: TRBV5-1
j_gene: TRBJ2-7
len: 11